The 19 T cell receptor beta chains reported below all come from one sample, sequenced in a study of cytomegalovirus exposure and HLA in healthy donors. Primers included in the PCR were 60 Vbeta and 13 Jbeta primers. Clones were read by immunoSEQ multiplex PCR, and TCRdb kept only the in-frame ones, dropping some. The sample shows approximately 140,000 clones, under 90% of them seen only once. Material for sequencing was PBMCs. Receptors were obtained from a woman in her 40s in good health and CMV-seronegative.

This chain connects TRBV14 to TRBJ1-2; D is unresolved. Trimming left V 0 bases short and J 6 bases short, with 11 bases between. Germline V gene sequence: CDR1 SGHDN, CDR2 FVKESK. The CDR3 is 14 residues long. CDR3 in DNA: TGTGCCAGCAGCCAAGATCGTGGAGGGCATGGCTACACCTTC. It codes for CASSQDRGGHGYTF.

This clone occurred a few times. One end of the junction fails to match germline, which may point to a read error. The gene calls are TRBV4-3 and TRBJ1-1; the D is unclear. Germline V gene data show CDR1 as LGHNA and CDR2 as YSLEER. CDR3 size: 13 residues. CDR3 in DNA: TGCGCCAGCAGCCAAGATCCCCCGACTGGAGCTTTCTTT. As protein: CASSQDPPTGAFF.

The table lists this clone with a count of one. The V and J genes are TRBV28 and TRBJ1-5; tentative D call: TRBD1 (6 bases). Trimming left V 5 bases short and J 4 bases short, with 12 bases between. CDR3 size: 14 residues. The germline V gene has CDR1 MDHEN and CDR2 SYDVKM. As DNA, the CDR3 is TGTGCCAGCAGTAAACAGGGCGTAAATCAGCCCCAGCATTTT. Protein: CASSKQGVNQPQHF.

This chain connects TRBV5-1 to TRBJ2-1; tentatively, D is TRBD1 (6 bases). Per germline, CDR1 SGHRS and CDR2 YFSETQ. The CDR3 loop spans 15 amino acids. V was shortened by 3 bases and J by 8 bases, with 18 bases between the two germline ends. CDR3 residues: CASSYGGLRRDEQFF. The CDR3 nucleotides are TGCGCCAGCAGCTATGGGGGCCTGAGGCGGGATGAGCAGTTCTTC.

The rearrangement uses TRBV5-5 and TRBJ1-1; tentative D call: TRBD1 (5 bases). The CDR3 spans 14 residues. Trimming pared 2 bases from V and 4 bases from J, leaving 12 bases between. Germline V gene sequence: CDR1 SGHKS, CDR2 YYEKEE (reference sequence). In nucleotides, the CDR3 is TGTGCCAGCAGCTTAGCGGGGCTAGGCACTGAAGCTTTCTTT. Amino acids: CASSLAGLGTEAFF.

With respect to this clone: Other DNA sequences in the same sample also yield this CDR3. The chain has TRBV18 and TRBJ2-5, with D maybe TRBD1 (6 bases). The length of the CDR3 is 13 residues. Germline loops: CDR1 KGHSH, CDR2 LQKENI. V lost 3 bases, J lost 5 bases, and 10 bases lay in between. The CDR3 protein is CASSPPGEETQYF. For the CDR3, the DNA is TGTGCCAGCTCACCGCCAGGGGAGGAGACCCAGTACTTC.

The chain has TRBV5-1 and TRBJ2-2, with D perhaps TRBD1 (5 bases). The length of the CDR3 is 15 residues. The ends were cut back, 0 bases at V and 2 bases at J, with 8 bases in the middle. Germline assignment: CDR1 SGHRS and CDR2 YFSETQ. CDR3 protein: CASSLGQRNTGELFF. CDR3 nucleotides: TGCGCCAGCAGCTTGGGACAGAGAAACACCGGGGAGCTGTTTTTT.

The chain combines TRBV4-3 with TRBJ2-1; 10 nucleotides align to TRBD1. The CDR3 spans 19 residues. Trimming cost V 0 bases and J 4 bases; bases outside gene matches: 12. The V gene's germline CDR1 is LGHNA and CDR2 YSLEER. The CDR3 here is CASSQEWRQGAVLYNEQFF. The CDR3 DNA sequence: TGCGCCAGCAGCCAAGAATGGAGACAGGGGGCGGTTTTATACAATGAGCAGTTCTTC.

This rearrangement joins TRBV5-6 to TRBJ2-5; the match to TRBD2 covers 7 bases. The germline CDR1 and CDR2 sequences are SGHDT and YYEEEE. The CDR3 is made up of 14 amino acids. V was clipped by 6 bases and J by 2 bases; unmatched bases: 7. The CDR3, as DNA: TGTGCCAGCACTCATCCGGGAGGACAAGAGACCCAGTACTTC. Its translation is CASTHPGGQETQYF. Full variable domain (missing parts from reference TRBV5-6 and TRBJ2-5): DAGVTQSPTHLIKTRGQQVTLRCSPKSGHDTVSWYQQALGQGPQFIFQYYEEEERQRGNFPDRFSGHQFPNYSSELNVNALLLGDSALYLCASTHPGGQETQYFGPGTRLLVL.

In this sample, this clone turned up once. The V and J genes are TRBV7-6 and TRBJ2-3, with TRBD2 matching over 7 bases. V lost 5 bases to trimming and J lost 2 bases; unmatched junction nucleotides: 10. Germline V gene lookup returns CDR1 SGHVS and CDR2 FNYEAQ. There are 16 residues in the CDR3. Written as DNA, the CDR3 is TGTGCCAGCAGCCGGGACTACCCAAGGCACACAGATACGCAGTATTTT. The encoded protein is CASSRDYPRHTDTQYF.

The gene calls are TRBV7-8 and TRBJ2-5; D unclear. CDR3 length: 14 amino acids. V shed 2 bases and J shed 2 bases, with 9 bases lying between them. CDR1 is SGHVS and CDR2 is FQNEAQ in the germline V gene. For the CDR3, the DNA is TGTGCCAGCAGCTTATTGGGCTCACAAGAGACCCAGTACTTC. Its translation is CASSLLGSQETQYF.

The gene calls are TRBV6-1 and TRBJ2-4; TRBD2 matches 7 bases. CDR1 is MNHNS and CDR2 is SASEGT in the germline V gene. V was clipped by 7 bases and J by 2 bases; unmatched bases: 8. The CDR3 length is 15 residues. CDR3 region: CASTIGGGTKNIQYF. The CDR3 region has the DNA TGTGCCAGCACGATTGGCGGGGGAACCAAAAACATTCAGTACTTC.

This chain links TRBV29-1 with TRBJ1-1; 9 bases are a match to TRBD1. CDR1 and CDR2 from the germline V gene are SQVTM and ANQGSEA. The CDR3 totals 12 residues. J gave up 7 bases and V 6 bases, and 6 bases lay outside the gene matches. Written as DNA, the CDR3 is TGCAGCGTGGCGGGACAGGGCGATGAAGCTTTCTTT. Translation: CSVAGQGDEAFF.

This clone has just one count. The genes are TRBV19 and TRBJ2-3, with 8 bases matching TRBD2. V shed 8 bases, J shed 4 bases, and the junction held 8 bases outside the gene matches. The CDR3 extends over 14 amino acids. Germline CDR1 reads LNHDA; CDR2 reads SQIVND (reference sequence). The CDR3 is CASGVAGLSDTQYF. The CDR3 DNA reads TGTGCCAGTGGGGTAGCGGGATTGTCAGATACGCAGTATTTT.

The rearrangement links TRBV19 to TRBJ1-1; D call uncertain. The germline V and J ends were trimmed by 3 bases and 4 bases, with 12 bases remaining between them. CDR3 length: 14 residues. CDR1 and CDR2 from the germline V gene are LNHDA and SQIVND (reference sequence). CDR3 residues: CASSMARWSTEAFF. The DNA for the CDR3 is TGTGCCAGTAGTATGGCCCGGTGGAGCACTGAAGCTTTCTTT. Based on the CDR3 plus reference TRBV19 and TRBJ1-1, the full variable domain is DGGITQSPKYLFRKEGQNVTLSCEQNLNHDAMYWYRQDPGQGLRLIYYSQIVNDFQKGDIAEGYSVSREKKESFPLTVTSAQKNPTAFYLCASSMARWSTEAFFGQGTRLTVV.

The CDR3 DNA reads TGTGCCAGCAGTTTAGCGCAGGGGGCCCGATATAACTATGGCTACACCTTC. It encodes CASSLAQGARYNYGYTF. The chain uses TRBV28 and TRBJ1-2; TRBD1 agrees at 8 bases. The trim removed 2 bases at V and 1 base at J, leaving 9 bases unmatched. Looked up from germline, CDR1 is MDHEN and CDR2 is SYDVKM. The CDR3 has 17 amino acids.

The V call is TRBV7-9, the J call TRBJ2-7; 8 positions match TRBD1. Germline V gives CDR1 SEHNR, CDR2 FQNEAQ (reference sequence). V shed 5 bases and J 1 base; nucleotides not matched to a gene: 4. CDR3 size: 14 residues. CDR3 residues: CASSRQGNSYEQYF. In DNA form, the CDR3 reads TGTGCCAGCAGCCGACAGGGGAATTCCTACGAGCAGTACTTC. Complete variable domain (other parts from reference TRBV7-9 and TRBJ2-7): DTGVSQNPRHKITKRGQNVTFRCDPISEHNRLYWYRQTLGQGPEFLTYFQNEAQLEKSRLLSDRFSAERPKGSFSTLEIQRTEQGDSAMYLCASSRQGNSYEQYFGPGTRLTVT.

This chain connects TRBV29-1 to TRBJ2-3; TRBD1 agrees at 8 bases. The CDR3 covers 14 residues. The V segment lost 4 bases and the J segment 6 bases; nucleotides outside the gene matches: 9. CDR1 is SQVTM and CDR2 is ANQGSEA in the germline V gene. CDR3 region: CSVVDRALVDTQYF. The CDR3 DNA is TGCAGCGTTGTGGACAGGGCCCTTGTCGATACGCAGTATTTT.

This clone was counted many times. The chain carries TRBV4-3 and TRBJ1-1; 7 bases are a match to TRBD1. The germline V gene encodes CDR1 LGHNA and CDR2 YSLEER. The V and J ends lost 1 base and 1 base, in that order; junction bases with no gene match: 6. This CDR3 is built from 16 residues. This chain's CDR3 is CASSQGEGAGNTEAFF. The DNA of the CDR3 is TGCGCCAGCAGCCAAGGAGAGGGGGCAGGGAACACTGAAGCTTTCTTT.